This T cell receptor (beta chain) was recovered during a study of blood T cell repertoires in COVID-19 (dated by TCRdb to about 2020). Some background on the complete study: Collaborator samples came from the United States, Italy and Spain and covered acute and convalescent phases of COVID-19. The material from the prospective study consisted of cDNA or gDNA derived from T cells, B-cell-depleted T cells, or PBMCs. The dataset comprised deeply sampled blood TCRbeta repertoires from subjects exposed to, actively infected with, or recovered from COVID-19. A freely available public database, intended as a resource for researchers studying the immune response to SARS-CoV-2, is where the repertoires were released. The samples were drawn from two sources: the first 160 participants of the ongoing ImmuneRACE study, and 1,254 subjects contributed by 6 global collaborators. The sample metadata nearly always contained a de-identified subject ID, COVID-19 status, age in years and sex. HLA class I and class II types, where available, came from metadata supplied by the sample provider rather than from assay-based typing.

Collaborating institutions collected whole blood in K2EDTA tubes following their own protocols. For TCRbeta analysis, collaborator samples were shipped as frozen whole blood, as isolated PBMCs, or as DNA extracted from either sample type. With regard to this clone: Its antigen is unknown. No much larger clone exists at a distance of one base, and base qualities are not known.

Relative to germline, V is 6 bases shorter and J is 0 bases shorter, with 14 bases between their ends. According to the germline V gene, CDR1 reads MDHEN and CDR2 reads SYDVKM. The CDR3 sequence holds 15 residues, the cysteine and phenylalanine included. Just the 45-base CDR3 DNA is kept, in frame starting at base 1. Study-wide findings and limitations: How much clinical and demographic metadata was included differed by source and by participant, and the metadata was provided uncurated.

TCRbeta CDR3 regions were amplified from genomic DNA using the immunoSEQ Assay, a bias-controlled multiplex PCR. The original pipeline was this. The number of nucleated cells in each sample was estimated from the amplification of reference gene primers within the assay. Sequence reads were collapsed and filtered to measure the absolute abundance of every unique TCRbeta CDR3 rearrangement. For each sample, productive Simpson clonality was calculated by taking the square root of Simpson's diversity index across productive rearrangements. In its TCRdb copy, this immuneACCESS table keeps in-frame sequences only and misses some clones. Where compared with another copy, unresolved V genes explain less than half of these, and the others have no known cause. The DNA was the basis for D and trimming; V, J and clone size are from that table. Across this sample there are roughly 260,000 clones, with more than 65% seen only once. About 4% of the sample is taken by the ten largest.

The sequence links TRBV28 to TRBJ1-1; the D gene is perhaps TRBD1, on 5 matching bases. Sample: peripheral blood. This TCR derives from a woman between 40 and 50 years old with active or convalescent COVID-19. The CDR3 in this case is CASRHREGLNTEAFF. The nucleotides read TGTGCCAGCAGGCACCGGGAGGGGTTGAACACTGAAGCTTTCTTT.